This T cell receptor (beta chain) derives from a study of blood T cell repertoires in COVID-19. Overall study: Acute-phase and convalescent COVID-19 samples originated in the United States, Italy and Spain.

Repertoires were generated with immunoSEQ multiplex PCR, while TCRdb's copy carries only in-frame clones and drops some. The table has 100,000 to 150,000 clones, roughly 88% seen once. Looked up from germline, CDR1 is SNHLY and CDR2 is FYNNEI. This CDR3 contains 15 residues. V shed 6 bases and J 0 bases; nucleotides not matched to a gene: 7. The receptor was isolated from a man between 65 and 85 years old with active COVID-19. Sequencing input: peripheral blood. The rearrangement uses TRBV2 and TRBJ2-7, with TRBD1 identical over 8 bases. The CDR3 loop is CASRGGQGGSYEQYF. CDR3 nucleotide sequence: TGTGCCAGCAGGGGCGGACAGGGAGGCTCCTACGAGCAGTACTTC. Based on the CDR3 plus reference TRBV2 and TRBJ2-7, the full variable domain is EPEVTQTPSHQVTQMGQEVILRCVPISNHLYFYWYRQILGQKVEFLVSFYNNEISEKSEIFDDQFSVERPDGSNFTLKIRSTKLEDSAMYFCASRGGQGGSYEQYFGPGTRLTVT.